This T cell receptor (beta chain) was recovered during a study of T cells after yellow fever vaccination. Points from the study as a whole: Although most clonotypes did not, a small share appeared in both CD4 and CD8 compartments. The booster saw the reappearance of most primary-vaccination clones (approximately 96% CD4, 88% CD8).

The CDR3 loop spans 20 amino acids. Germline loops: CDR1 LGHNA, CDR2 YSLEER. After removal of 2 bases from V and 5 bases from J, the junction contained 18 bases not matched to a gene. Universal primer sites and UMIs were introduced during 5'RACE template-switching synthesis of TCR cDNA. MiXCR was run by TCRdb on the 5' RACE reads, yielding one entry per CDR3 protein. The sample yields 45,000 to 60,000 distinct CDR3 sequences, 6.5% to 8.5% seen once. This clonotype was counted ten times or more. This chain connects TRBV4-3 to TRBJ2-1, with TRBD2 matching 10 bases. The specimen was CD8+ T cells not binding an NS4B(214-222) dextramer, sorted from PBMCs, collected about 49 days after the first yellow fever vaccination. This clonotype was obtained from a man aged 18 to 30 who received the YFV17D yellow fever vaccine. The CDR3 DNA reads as TGCGCCAGCAGCCAATTTACAGGGGGAGTAGCGGGGGGTACTAACAATGAGCAGTTCTTC. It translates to CASSQFTGGVAGGTNNEQFF.